This T cell receptor beta chain is from a study of blood T cell repertoires in COVID-19. Turning to the study itself: Samples of COVID-19 (acute and convalescent) were obtained from the United States, Italy and Spain. PBMCs, B-cell-depleted T cells, or T cells were the source of the cDNA or gDNA that made up the material.

Seattle-derived patients entered the study during active infection and were followed longitudinally. This CDR3 region has 17 residues. Germline values: CDR1 LGHNA, CDR2 YNFKEQ. V gave up 1 base and J gave up 5 bases; unmatched junction bases: 10. Assay: immunoSEQ multiplex PCR; the TCRdb copy retains only in-frame clones and omits some. The repertoire holds 150,000 to 250,000 clones, with less than 95% as singletons. The source material was peripheral blood. The chain recombines TRBV4-2 with TRBJ1-4, with 7 bases aligning to TRBD1. The TCR originated in a man aged 25 to 40 with COVID-19, enrolled during active disease. CDR3 residues: CASSQATRQGSNEKLFF. Here the CDR3 DNA reads TGTGCCAGCAGCCAAGCGACCCGACAGGGATCGAATGAAAAACTGTTTTTT.